This T cell receptor (beta chain) stems from a study of blood T cell repertoires in COVID-19. Here immunoSEQ multiplex PCR was the method, and the copy in TCRdb shows in-frame clones only, minus some. The sample yields 200,000 to 250,000 clones, 80% to 85% seen once. The CDR3 runs to 11 residues. J was trimmed by 10 bases and V by 1 base; bases with no gene match: 1. CDR1 DFQATT and CDR2 SNEGSKA come from the germline V gene (reference sequence). The receptor was isolated from a woman of 80 years or more with COVID-19, enrolled during active disease. Sequencing was carried out using peripheral blood. The chain uses TRBV20-1 and TRBJ1-3, with TRBD1 matching over 7 bases. The CDR3 protein is CSARGQGTIYF. The CDR3 region has the DNA TGCAGTGCTAGAGGACAGGGAACCATATATTTT.